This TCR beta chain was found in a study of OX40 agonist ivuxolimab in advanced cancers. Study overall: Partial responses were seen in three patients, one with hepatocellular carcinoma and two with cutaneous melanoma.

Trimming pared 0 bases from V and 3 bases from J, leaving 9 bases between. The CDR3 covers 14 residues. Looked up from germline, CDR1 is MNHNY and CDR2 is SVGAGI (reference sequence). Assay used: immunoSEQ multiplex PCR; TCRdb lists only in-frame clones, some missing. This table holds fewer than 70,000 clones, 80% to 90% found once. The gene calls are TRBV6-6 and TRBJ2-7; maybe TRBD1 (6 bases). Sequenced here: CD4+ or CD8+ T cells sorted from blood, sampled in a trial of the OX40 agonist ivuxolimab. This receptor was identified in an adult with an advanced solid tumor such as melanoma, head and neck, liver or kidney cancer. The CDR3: CASSYSQGNYEQYF. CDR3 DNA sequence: TGTGCCAGCAGTTACTCTCAGGGGAACTACGAGCAGTACTTC.